The sequence of this TCR beta chain was determined in a study of blood T cell repertoires in COVID-19. Study in general: Both acute and convalescent COVID-19 samples were obtained from the United States, Italy and Spain.

Measured with immunoSEQ multiplex PCR; TCRdb has only the in-frame clones, and not every one. The sample records about 97,000 clones, roughly nine tenths being singletons. V lost 2 bases and J lost 4; bases outside the gene matches: 8. This CDR3 region has 15 residues. CDR1 and CDR2 from the germline V gene are SGHRS and YFSETQ. This rearrangement joins TRBV5-1 to TRBJ1-2; 7 nucleotides agree with TRBD1. The sequence derives from a man aged 55 to 70 with acute or convalescent COVID-19. Sequenced material: peripheral blood. The CDR3 DNA reads TGCGCCAGCAGCTTCACAGGGGACCCTGGCTATGGCTACACCTTC. Translating gives CASSFTGDPGYGYTF. Combining the CDR3 with reference TRBV5-1 and TRBJ1-2 gives the whole variable domain KAGVTQTPRYLIKTRGQQVTLSCSPISGHRSVSWYQQTPGQGLQFLFEYFSETQRNKGNFPGRFSGRQFSNSRSEMNVSTLELGDSALYLCASSFTGDPGYGYTFGSGTRLTVV.